This T cell receptor beta chain is drawn from a study of blood T cells in healthy people across ages. Through a sample-barcoded 5' primer and a J-beta primer mix, a second PCR was run for roughly 7 to 11 cycles. Any given sample supplied a minimum of 2.5 million CDR3-containing paired-end reads. TCRdb used MiXCR to reprocess the 5' RACE reads, holding one entry per CDR3 protein. The sample contains approximately 960,000 distinct CDR3 sequences, almost 30% of which appear only once. The sample holds a few counts of this clonotype. Each of the donors had roughly 9.7 milliliters of peripheral blood drawn into EDTA-treated Vacutainer tubes. Total RNA, at least 6 micrograms per sample, was extracted from PBMCs. The CDR3 extends over 15 amino acids. Germline-derived CDR1 and CDR2 are ENHRY and SYGVKD. V shed 0 bases and J 5 bases; nucleotides not matched to a gene: 5. The same data also went into a second study, on T cells of mothers and their children.

The clonotype comes from a woman in her forties in good health. This sequence joins TRBV10-3 and TRBJ1-2; 8 bases are a match to TRBD1. Sequenced: blood. CDR3 nucleotides: TGTGCCATCAGTGAGTCGAGTGGACAGGGTTATGGCTACACCTTC. The encoded protein is CAISESSGQGYGYTF.